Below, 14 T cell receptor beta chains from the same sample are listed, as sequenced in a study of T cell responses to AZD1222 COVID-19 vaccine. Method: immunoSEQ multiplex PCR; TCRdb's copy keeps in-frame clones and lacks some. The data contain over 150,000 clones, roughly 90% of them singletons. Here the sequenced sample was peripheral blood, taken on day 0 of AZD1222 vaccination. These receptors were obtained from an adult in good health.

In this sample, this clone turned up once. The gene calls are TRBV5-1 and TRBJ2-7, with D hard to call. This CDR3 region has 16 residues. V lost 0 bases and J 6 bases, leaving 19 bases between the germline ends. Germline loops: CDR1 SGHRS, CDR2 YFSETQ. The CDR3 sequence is CASSLEGFLTGGEQYF. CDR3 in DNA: TGCGCCAGCAGCTTGGAAGGCTTCCTCACCGGTGGCGAGCAGTACTTC.

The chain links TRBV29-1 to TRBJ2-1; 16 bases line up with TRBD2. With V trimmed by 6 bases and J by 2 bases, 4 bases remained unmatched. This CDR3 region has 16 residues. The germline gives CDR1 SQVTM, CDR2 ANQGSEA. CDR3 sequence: CSVAGTSGRAYNEQFF. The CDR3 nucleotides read TGCAGCGTAGCCGGGACTAGCGGGAGGGCCTACAATGAGCAGTTCTTC.

CDR3 sequence reads: CASSPRLAGGPGETQYF. The CDR3 nucleotides read TGTGCCAGCAGTCCGAGACTAGCGGGAGGGCCAGGGGAGACCCAGTACTTC. The chain links TRBV28 to TRBJ2-5; the match to TRBD2 covers 14 bases. The ends lost 5 bases at V and 5 bases at J; junction bases unmatched: 10. Germline V CDR1 and CDR2: MDHEN, SYDVKM. The CDR3 contains 17 residues.

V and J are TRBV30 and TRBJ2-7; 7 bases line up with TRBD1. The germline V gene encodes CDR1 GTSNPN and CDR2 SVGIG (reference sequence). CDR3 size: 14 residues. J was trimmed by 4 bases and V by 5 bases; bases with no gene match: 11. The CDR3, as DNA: TGTGCCTGGGATGCACGGGGACAGTCTTACGAGCAGTACTTC. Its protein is CAWDARGQSYEQYF.

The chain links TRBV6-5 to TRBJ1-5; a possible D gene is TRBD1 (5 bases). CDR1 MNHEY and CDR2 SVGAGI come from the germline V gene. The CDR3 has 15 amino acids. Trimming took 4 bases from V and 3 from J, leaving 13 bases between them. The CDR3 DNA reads TGTGCCAGCAGTTTGACCTTGACAGCCAATCAGCCCCAGCATTTT. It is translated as CASSLTLTANQPQHF.

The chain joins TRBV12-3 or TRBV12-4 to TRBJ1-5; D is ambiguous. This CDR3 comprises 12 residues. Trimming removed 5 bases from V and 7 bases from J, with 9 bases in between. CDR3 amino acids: CASSQGLQPQHF. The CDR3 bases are TGTGCCAGCAGTCAAGGGCTACAGCCCCAGCATTTT.

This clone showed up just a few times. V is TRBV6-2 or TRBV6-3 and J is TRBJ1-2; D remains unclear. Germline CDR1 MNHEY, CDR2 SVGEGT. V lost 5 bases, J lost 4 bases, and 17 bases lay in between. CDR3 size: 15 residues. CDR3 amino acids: CASSRQEGRIYGYTF. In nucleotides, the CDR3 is TGTGCCAGCAGTCGTCAAGAAGGACGGATCTATGGCTACACCTTC.

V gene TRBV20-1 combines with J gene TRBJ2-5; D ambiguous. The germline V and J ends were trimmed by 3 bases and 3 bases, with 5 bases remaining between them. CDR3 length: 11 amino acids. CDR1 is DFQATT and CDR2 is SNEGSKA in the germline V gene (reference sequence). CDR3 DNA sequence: TGCAGTGCTAGGCCGGAAGAGACCCAGTACTTC. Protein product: CSARPEETQYF.

Written as DNA, the CDR3 is TGCAGCGTTGAAGGGCTGGGGCGTCGTACCGGGGAGCTGTTTTTT. Translating it yields CSVEGLGRRTGELFF. This chain links TRBV29-1 with TRBJ2-2; possible D gene TRBD1, 5 bases. CDR3 length: 15 residues. CDR1 and CDR2 (germline): SQVTM, ANQGSEA. With 1 base removed from V and 5 bases from J, the gap between germline ends came to 14 bases.

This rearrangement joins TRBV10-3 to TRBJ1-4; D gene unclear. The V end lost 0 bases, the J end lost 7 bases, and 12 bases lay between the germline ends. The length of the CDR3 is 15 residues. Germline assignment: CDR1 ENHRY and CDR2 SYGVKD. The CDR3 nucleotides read TGTGCCATCAGTGAGTCGAATCCGCCGGGTGAAAAACTGTTTTTT. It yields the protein CAISESNPPGEKLFF.

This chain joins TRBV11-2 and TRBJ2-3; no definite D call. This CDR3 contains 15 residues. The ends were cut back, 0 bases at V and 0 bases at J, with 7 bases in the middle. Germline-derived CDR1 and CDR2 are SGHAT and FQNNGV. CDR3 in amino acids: CASSLDPQSTDTQYF. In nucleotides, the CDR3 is TGTGCCAGCAGCTTAGATCCCCAGAGCACAGATACGCAGTATTTT.

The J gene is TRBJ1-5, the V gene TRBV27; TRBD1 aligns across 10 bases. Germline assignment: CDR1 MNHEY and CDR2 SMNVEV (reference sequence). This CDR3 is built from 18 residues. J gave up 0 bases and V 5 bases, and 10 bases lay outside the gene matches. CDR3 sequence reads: CASSPRGQGFHSNQPQHF. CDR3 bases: TGTGCCAGCAGTCCAAGGGGACAGGGGTTTCATAGCAATCAGCCCCAGCATTTT.

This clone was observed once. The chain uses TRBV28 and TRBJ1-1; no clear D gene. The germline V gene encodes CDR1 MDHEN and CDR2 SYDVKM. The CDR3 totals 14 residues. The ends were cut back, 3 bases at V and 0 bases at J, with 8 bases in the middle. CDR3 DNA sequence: TGTGCCAGCAGTTTGCAAGCCATGAACACTGAAGCTTTCTTT. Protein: CASSLQAMNTEAFF. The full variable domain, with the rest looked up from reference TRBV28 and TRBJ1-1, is DVKVTQSSRYLVKRTGEKVFLECVQDMDHENMFWYRQDPGLGLRLIYFSYDVKMKEKGDIPEGYSVSREKKERFSLILESASTNQTSMYLCASSLQAMNTEAFFGQGTRLTVV.

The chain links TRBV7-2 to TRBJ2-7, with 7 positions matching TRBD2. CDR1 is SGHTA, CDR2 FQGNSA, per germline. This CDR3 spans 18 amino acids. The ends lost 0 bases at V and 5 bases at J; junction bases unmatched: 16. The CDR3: CASSLAFRAGPGRDEQYF. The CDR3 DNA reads TGTGCCAGCAGCTTAGCGTTTAGAGCGGGGCCGGGGAGAGACGAGCAGTACTTC.